The 13 T cell receptor beta chains presented below share a single source sample, sequenced in a study of tissue T cells after allogeneic stem cell transplantation. This table comes from immunoSEQ multiplex PCR, and its TCRdb copy is limited to in-frame clones, with some not included. Among just over 25,000 clones listed, roughly nine tenths were seen once. The source was blood, collected before transplantation. The source of these receptors is a male donor aged 60 or over who later had graft-versus-host disease after an allogeneic stem cell transplant.

The chain employs TRBV5-1 and TRBJ2-7, with no clear D. Trimming took 0 bases from V and 2 from J, leaving 12 bases between them. CDR3 length: 15 residues. Germline V gives CDR1 SGHRS, CDR2 YFSETQ. In DNA form, the CDR3 reads TGCGCCAGCAGCTTGGGGCAGGAGCCGACCTACGAGCAGTACTTC. Its translation: CASSLGQEPTYEQYF.

The CDR3 protein is CASSFSKGGTEAFF. DNA of the CDR3: TGTGCCAGCAGCTTTTCGAAGGGAGGCACTGAAGCTTTCTTT. V is TRBV7-9 and J is TRBJ1-1; D gene unclear. This CDR3 region has 14 residues. CDR1 SEHNR and CDR2 FQNEAQ come from the germline V gene (reference sequence). Trimming cost V 3 bases and J 4 bases, with 12 bases left between them.

A single count supports this clone. The junction departs from germline at one end; a sequencing error may be responsible. The gene calls are TRBV2 and TRBJ1-2; 8 nucleotides line up with TRBD1. This CDR3 spans 11 amino acids. CDR1 SNHLY and CDR2 FYNNEI come from the germline V gene. CDR3 bases: TGTGCCAGCAGTGAAGAAGGGACAGGCGTCTTC. It encodes CASSEEGTGVF.

The DNA of the CDR3 is TGTGCCAGCAGTGAATATGGTCAGGGGTTTAATGAAAAACTGTTTTTT. It yields the protein CASSEYGQGFNEKLFF. The chain recombines TRBV25-1 with TRBJ1-4, with a possible D match to TRBD1 (6 bases). Trimming took 0 bases from V and 4 from J, leaving 12 bases between them. CDR1 MGHDK and CDR2 SYGVNS come from the germline V gene. This CDR3 is 16 amino acids long.

The chain is built from TRBV2 and TRBJ1-5, with D unclear. This CDR3 contains 13 residues. Germline V gene lookup returns CDR1 SNHLY and CDR2 FYNNEI. V was shortened by 5 bases and J by 5 bases, with 10 bases between the two germline ends. CDR3 coding DNA: TGTGCCAGCAGTTTACCGGCGGATCAGCCCCAGCATTTT. Amino acid sequence: CASSLPADQPQHF.

The chain is built from TRBV7-2 and TRBJ2-7, with TRBD2 matching over 8 bases. The CDR3 has 15 residues. Germline assignment: CDR1 SGHTA and CDR2 FQGNSA. After removal of 3 bases from V and 3 bases from J, the junction contained 7 bases not matched to a gene. The CDR3 reads CASSLGLAGNYEQYF. Written as DNA, the CDR3 is TGTGCCAGCAGCTTGGGCCTAGCGGGTAACTACGAGCAGTACTTC.

The gene calls are TRBV12-3 or TRBV12-4 and TRBJ1-2, with 7 bases fitting TRBD1. The V segment lost 0 bases and the J segment 8 bases; nucleotides outside the gene matches: 3. The CDR3 has 13 amino acids. CDR3 protein: CASSLAGGAGYTF. The CDR3 DNA sequence: TGTGCCAGCAGTTTAGCAGGGGGCGCAGGCTACACCTTC.

This sequence joins TRBV5-1 and TRBJ1-4; 7 bases fit TRBD1. The CDR3 has 15 residues. After removal of 2 bases from V and 4 bases from J, the junction contained 5 bases not matched to a gene. The germline V gene has CDR1 SGHRS and CDR2 YFSETQ. CDR3: CASSFLGDSNEKLFF. Written as DNA, the CDR3 is TGCGCCAGCAGCTTCCTGGGGGACAGTAATGAAAAACTGTTTTTT.

This sequence joins TRBV5-6 and TRBJ2-7, with a weak D call TRBD2 (7 bases). Germline CDR1 SGHDT, CDR2 YYEEEE. The CDR3 has 14 residues. V was trimmed by 2 bases and J by 6 bases, leaving 15 bases between them. The CDR3 bases are TGTGCCAGCAGCTTAATTGGGGGGGCGGGCGAGCAGTACTTC. It yields the protein CASSLIGGAGEQYF.

This chain links TRBV3-1 (or the pseudogene TRBV3-2) with TRBJ2-1; D is undetermined. The CDR3 length is 15 residues. The V and J ends lost 8 bases and 6 bases respectively, with 20 bases between them. Germline lookup yields CDR1 LGHDT and CDR2 YNNKEL (reference sequence). CDR3 protein: CASGLSKTLGNEQFF. The CDR3, as DNA: TGTGCCAGCGGGTTAAGTAAGACGTTGGGCAATGAGCAGTTCTTC.

The V and J genes are TRBV5-8 and TRBJ2-3, with D perhaps TRBD1 (6 bases). Germline CDR1 and CDR2: SGHTS and YDEGEE. The length of the CDR3 is 14 residues. Trimming cost V 1 base and J 6 bases, with 12 bases left between them. CDR3 region: CASSLTGFGDTQYF. In DNA, the CDR3 is TGTGCCAGCAGCTTGACAGGGTTTGGTGATACGCAGTATTTT. Complete variable domain (other parts from reference TRBV5-8 and TRBJ2-3): EAGVTQSPTHLIKTRGQQATLRCSPISGHTSVYWYQQALGLGLQFLLWYDEGEERNRGNFPPRFSGRQFPNYSSELNVNALELEDSALYLCASSLTGFGDTQYFGPGTRLTVL.

V gene TRBV29-1 combines with J gene TRBJ1-2; unclear D gene. Trimming removed 4 bases at V and 7 bases at J, with 31 bases between. The CDR3 spans 18 residues. CDR1 SQVTM and CDR2 ANQGSEA come from the germline V gene. DNA of the CDR3: TGCAGCGTTGTCGGATCACTCGGCTCGGCAGGCTCTCTTGCTGGCTACACCTTC. Its protein is CSVVGSLGSAGSLAGYTF.

Here the CDR3 reads CASSLALGTEAFF. The CDR3 region has the DNA TGTGCCAGCAGTTTAGCGCTGGGTACTGAAGCTTTCTTT. The chain links TRBV12-3 or TRBV12-4 to TRBJ1-1; D remains ambiguous. This CDR3 is 13 amino acids long. V was trimmed by 0 bases and J by 5 bases, leaving 7 bases between them.